A single sample is the source of the 29 T cell receptor beta chains below, sequenced in a study of T cells in Graves' hyperthyroidism and ophthalmopathy. Authors of the study amplified TCR beta CDR3 regions from RNA transcripts. The primer set for the first-round RT-PCR of the TCR CDR3 was HTBI. TCRdb processed the multiplex PCR reads anew with MiXCR; each CDR3 protein has one entry. The data contain hundreds of thousands of distinct CDR3 sequences, roughly 22% of them singletons. The sequencing input was blood. These TCRs come from a woman between 65 and 79 years old with Graves' ophthalmopathy.

V is TRBV2 and J is TRBJ1-2, with D perhaps matching TRBD1 (6 bases). Deletions cut 5 bases from V and 8 bases from J, with 9 bases between. The germline CDR1 and CDR2 sequences are SNHLY and FYNNEI. This CDR3 comprises 11 residues. CDR3 sequence: CASSLQGGYTF. The CDR3 bases are TGTGCCAGCAGTCTTCAGGGGGGCTACACCTTC.

A few counts support this clonotype. This chain links TRBV2 with TRBJ1-1; D is unresolved. Trimming left V 6 bases short and J 0 bases short, with 11 bases between. From germline, CDR1 is SNHLY and CDR2 FYNNEI. The CDR3 runs to 14 residues. This CDR3 reads CASRITALNTEAFF. As DNA, the CDR3 is TGTGCCAGCAGGATAACAGCATTGAACACTGAAGCTTTCTTT. Drawing the rest from reference TRBV2 and TRBJ1-1, the complete variable domain is EPEVTQTPSHQVTQMGQEVILRCVPISNHLYFYWYRQILGQKVEFLVSFYNNEISEKSEIFDDQFSVERPDGSNFTLKIRSTKLEDSAMYFCASRITALNTEAFFGQGTRLTVV.

This clonotype occurred a few times. V and J are TRBV27 and TRBJ2-1; 8 bases are shared with TRBD2. This CDR3 region has 15 residues. V lost 5 bases and J lost 5; bases outside the gene matches: 8. In germline, CDR1 is MNHEY, CDR2 SMNVEV (reference sequence). The CDR3 nucleotides read TGTGCCAGCAGTCCCCTAGCGGGTATAAACAATGAGCAGTTCTTC. This sequence encodes CASSPLAGINNEQFF.

The genes are TRBV5-1 and TRBJ2-6; D is perhaps TRBD1 (6 bases). The CDR3 extends over 15 amino acids. Per the germline V gene, CDR1 is SGHRS and CDR2 is YFSETQ. The V gene lost 4 bases and the J gene lost 1 base, with 9 bases spanning the gap. The CDR3 spells CASSETGSGANVLTF. CDR3 nucleotides: TGCGCCAGCAGCGAGACAGGTTCTGGGGCCAACGTCCTGACTTTC. The full variable domain, its missing parts supplied by reference TRBV5-1 and TRBJ2-6, is KAGVTQTPRYLIKTRGQQVTLSCSPISGHRSVSWYQQTPGQGLQFLFEYFSETQRNKGNFPGRFSGRQFSNSRSEMNVSTLELGDSALYLCASSETGSGANVLTFGAGSRLTVL.

This clonotype turned up a few times. The chain joins TRBV3-1 to TRBJ2-1; 11 positions match TRBD2. This CDR3 has 15 residues. The V gene's germline CDR1 is LGHDT and CDR2 YNNKEL (reference sequence). V was clipped by 5 bases and J by 3 bases; unmatched bases: 3. CDR3 protein: CASSYTSGGYNEQFF. The CDR3 bases are TGTGCCAGCAGCTATACTAGCGGGGGCTACAATGAGCAGTTCTTC.

This clonotype was picked up a small number of times. The V and J genes are TRBV29-1 and TRBJ2-1; 9 bases are a match to TRBD1. Germline lookup yields CDR1 SQVTM and CDR2 ANQGSEA. Unmatched junction bases numbered 5, after V lost 3 bases and J lost 8 bases. The CDR3 covers 13 residues. The CDR3 bases are TGCAGCGTTGAGGGGGGACAGGGATATGAGCAGTTCTTC. The encoded protein is CSVEGGQGYEQFF.

This clonotype was recorded many times. The chain joins TRBV29-1 to TRBJ1-5; tentative D call: TRBD1 (6 bases). Germline V gene data show CDR1 as SQVTM and CDR2 as ANQGSEA. The CDR3 has 13 amino acids. The germline V and J ends were trimmed by 6 bases and 0 bases, with 9 bases remaining between them. The CDR3 DNA reads TGCAGCGTAGCAGGGGATAGCAATCAGCCCCAGCATTTT. Its protein product is CSVAGDSNQPQHF.

The gene calls are TRBV6-2 or TRBV6-3 and TRBJ2-5; 10 bases fit TRBD1. Germline-derived CDR1 and CDR2 are MNHEY and SVGEGT. This CDR3 has 16 residues. V was pared by 7 bases and J by 5 bases, with 13 bases of the junction left unmatched. The CDR3 protein is CASTRGTGAIGETQYF. CDR3 coding DNA: TGTGCCAGCACCAGGGGGACAGGGGCGATTGGCGAGACCCAGTACTTC.

The rearrangement uses TRBV20-1 and TRBJ1-1; 7 nucleotides line up with TRBD1. This CDR3 comprises 17 residues. V shed 0 bases, J shed 2 bases, and the junction held 12 bases outside the gene matches. Germline V CDR1 and CDR2: DFQATT, SNEGSKA (reference sequence). CDR3 protein: CSARDAAQGGRNTEAFF. In nucleotides, the CDR3 is TGCAGTGCTAGAGATGCGGCCCAGGGGGGACGAAACACTGAAGCTTTCTTT.

Of note for this clonotype: Lacking the conserved final phenylalanine or tryptophan, this CDR3 likely reflects a read error. CDR3 sequence (DNA): TGTGCCAGCAGTCCCCGGCGTAGGCAATACGAGCAGTACCTC. Translation: CASSPRRRQYEQYL. The chain couples TRBV12-3 or TRBV12-4 to TRBJ2-7; no clear D. V lost 5 bases and J lost 4, with 15 bases in between. This CDR3 has 14 amino acids.

This clonotype was seen ten or more times. The rearrangement links TRBV28 to TRBJ2-5, with no clear D. CDR1 and CDR2 (germline): MDHEN, SYDVKM. V lost 2 bases and J 5 bases, leaving 12 bases between the germline ends. This CDR3 has 14 amino acids. Here the CDR3 DNA reads TGTGCCAGCAGTTTAGCCGGAGCTGGGGAGACCCAGTACTTC. Encoded protein: CASSLAGAGETQYF.

This clonotype was found many times. The chain combines TRBV18 with TRBJ2-3, with unresolved D. Germline CDR1 is KGHSH and CDR2 is LQKENI. Trimming shortened V by 5 bases and J by 0 bases, and 9 bases separated the two germline ends. This CDR3 region has 14 residues. CDR3 sequence (DNA): TGTGCCAGCTCAGACGGAGCGAGCACAGATACGCAGTATTTT. Translating gives CASSDGASTDTQYF.

This chain links TRBV5-1 with TRBJ2-1; 7 positions match TRBD1. This CDR3 region has 12 residues. Trimming took 7 bases from V and 5 from J; bases not matched to a gene: 3. Germline assignment: CDR1 SGHRS and CDR2 YFSETQ. The CDR3 nucleotides are TGCGCCAGCGGCGACAGGGACAATGAGCAGTTCTTC. Protein: CASGDRDNEQFF.

The chain couples TRBV20-1 to TRBJ1-3; TRBD1 matches 9 bases. CDR1 and CDR2 (germline): DFQATT, SNEGSKA (reference sequence). The CDR3 loop spans 18 amino acids. J gave up 5 bases and V 0 bases, and 14 bases lay outside the gene matches. The CDR3 DNA is TGCAGTGCTAGAGATGAGGGACAGGGTGGACTTCCGCGAAACACCATATATTTT. Encoded protein: CSARDEGQGGLPRNTIYF.

This clonotype was detected ten times or more. The chain links TRBV3-1 to TRBJ2-7; D remains unclear. Germline assignment: CDR1 LGHDT and CDR2 YNNKEL (reference sequence). Between the trimmed V and J ends, which lost 4 bases and 2 bases, there was a span of 6 bases. This CDR3 region has 12 residues. CDR3 sequence reads: CASSPAAYEQYF. The CDR3 DNA sequence: TGTGCCAGCAGCCCGGCGGCCTACGAGCAGTACTTC.

CDR3 nucleotides: TGTGCCAGCAGCCCTACCCAGGGGGAGCAGTACTTC. The encoded protein is CASSPTQGEQYF. The genes are TRBV7-6 and TRBJ2-7, with a weak D call TRBD1 (6 bases). Germline-derived CDR1 and CDR2 are SGHVS and FNYEAQ. This CDR3 has 12 amino acids. V was shortened by 5 bases and J by 7 bases, with 12 bases between the two germline ends.

This clonotype was detected only a few times. This sequence joins TRBV29-1 and TRBJ2-1, with TRBD2 identical over 7 bases. The CDR3 covers 13 residues. CDR1 is SQVTM and CDR2 is ANQGSEA in the germline V gene. V lost 5 bases and J lost 2; bases outside the gene matches: 3. The CDR3 region is CSVFLAAYNEQFF. In DNA form, the CDR3 reads TGCAGCGTTTTTCTAGCGGCCTACAATGAGCAGTTCTTC.

The sample holds many counts of this clonotype. The genes are TRBV2 and TRBJ1-5; 8 nucleotides line up with TRBD1. The CDR3 spans 14 residues. Germline assignment: CDR1 SNHLY and CDR2 FYNNEI. Trimming cost V 5 bases and J 5 bases; bases outside gene matches: 5. CDR3 nucleotides: TGTGCCAGCAGTCCAGGACAGGGCGATCAGCCCCAGCATTTT. Translated, it gives CASSPGQGDQPQHF.

The chain recombines TRBV5-1 with TRBJ2-3; maybe TRBD2 (6 bases). Germline V CDR1 and CDR2: SGHRS, YFSETQ. The CDR3 runs 14 residues. Trimming took off 0 bases at V and 5 bases at J, with 10 bases between the two ends. The CDR3 spells CASSLGLVRDTQYF. Here the CDR3 DNA reads TGCGCCAGCAGCTTGGGACTAGTGAGAGATACGCAGTATTTT.

Details on this clonotype: At one end, the junction sequence differs from germline, possibly due to a read error. The V call is TRBV14, the J call TRBJ2-3; TRBD1 matches at 7 bases. The J call may be in error: the DNA end matches TRBJ1-5 better. The CDR3 is 14 residues long. In germline, CDR1 is SGHDN, CDR2 FVKESK. The CDR3 DNA is TGTGCCAGCAGCCAAGGACAGGGATTGCAGCCGCAGCATTTT. Amino acids: CASSQGQGLQPQHF.

The chain is built from TRBV10-3 and TRBJ2-1, with 7 bases matching TRBD2. This CDR3 region has 14 residues. The germline CDR1 and CDR2 sequences are ENHRY and SYGVKD. Trimming cost V 2 bases and J 9 bases; bases outside gene matches: 7. The CDR3 reads CAISEGTTPSEQFF. CDR3 bases: TGTGCCATCAGTGAGGGGACTACTCCTAGTGAGCAGTTCTTC.

V usage is TRBV3-1 and J usage is TRBJ2-3; 10 nucleotides align to TRBD1. CDR3 length: 14 amino acids. V shed 4 bases and J 4 bases; nucleotides not matched to a gene: 2. CDR1 is LGHDT, CDR2 YNNKEL, per germline (reference sequence). CDR3 sequence: CASSPGQGPDTQYF. CDR3 in DNA: TGTGCCAGCAGCCCGGGACAGGGGCCAGATACGCAGTATTTT.

V gene TRBV5-1 combines with J gene TRBJ2-7; D remains unclear. Germline CDR1 SGHRS, CDR2 YFSETQ. This CDR3 comprises 14 residues. V was trimmed by 0 bases and J by 9 bases, leaving 16 bases between them. The CDR3 protein is CASSLDRIYDGQYF. CDR3 DNA sequence: TGCGCCAGCAGCTTGGACAGAATTTACGATGGGCAGTACTTC.

This chain links TRBV4-2 with TRBJ1-6; D gene unclear. There are 14 residues in the CDR3. From germline, CDR1 is LGHNA and CDR2 YNFKEQ. V lost 0 bases and J 6 bases, leaving 6 bases between the germline ends. The CDR3 loop is CASSQESLNSPLHF. As DNA, the CDR3 is TGTGCCAGCAGCCAAGAGAGCCTTAATTCACCCCTCCACTTT.

The CDR3: CASSSNRGWAFF. The CDR3, as DNA: TGCGCCAGCAGTTCAAACAGGGGGTGGGCTTTCTTT. The genes are TRBV10-2 and TRBJ1-1; 8 bases map to TRBD1. The germline V gene has CDR1 WSHSY and CDR2 SAAADI. The CDR3 length is 12 residues. V lost 5 bases, J lost 11 bases, and 7 bases stayed unmatched.

This clonotype has a handful of counts. The chain carries TRBV7-3 and TRBJ2-5, with unresolved D. Trimming removed 4 bases from V and 2 bases from J, with 8 bases in between. This CDR3 comprises 13 residues. Per germline, CDR1 SGHTA and CDR2 FQGTGA. CDR3 region: CASSSVPQETQYF. CDR3 sequence (DNA): TGTGCCAGCAGCTCCGTTCCTCAAGAGACCCAGTACTTC.

J is TRBJ1-2 and V is TRBV7-3, with D tentatively TRBD1 (5 bases). The germline gives CDR1 SGHTA, CDR2 FQGTGA. Trimming took off 5 bases at V and 7 bases at J, with 23 bases between the two ends. CDR3 size: 16 residues. The CDR3 bases are TGTGCCAGCAGCGCAACGACCGGACAACCCGGCGGTGGCTACACCTTC. This gives the protein CASSATTGQPGGGYTF.

CDR3 sequence (DNA): TGTGCCAGCAGCTTAGCCACCCCTAGCGGGAGGTTAAATGAGCAGTTCTTC. It specifies CASSLATPSGRLNEQFF. The chain recombines TRBV7-6 with TRBJ2-1; 11 bases align to TRBD2. V dropped 0 bases and J dropped 7; count of bases not matched to a gene: 8. The CDR3 is 17 residues long. CDR1 is SGHVS, CDR2 FNYEAQ, per germline. The whole variable domain, remainder taken from reference TRBV7-6 and TRBJ2-1, is GAGVSQSPRYKVTKRGQDVALRCDPISGHVSLYWYRQALGQGPEFLTYFNYEAQQDKSGLPNDRFSAERPEGSISTLTIQRTEQRDSAMYRCASSLATPSGRLNEQFFGPGTRLTVL.

This chain connects TRBV5-1 to TRBJ2-2; D gene ambiguous. The CDR3 covers 13 residues. Germline CDR1 is SGHRS and CDR2 is YFSETQ. V lost 2 bases and J lost 6, with 8 bases in between. CDR3 amino acids: CASSFIPAGELFF. Written as DNA, the CDR3 is TGCGCCAGCAGCTTTATCCCCGCCGGGGAGCTGTTTTTT.